The T cell receptor (beta chain) under discussion was sequenced for a study of T cells after yellow fever vaccination. Across the whole study: Each low-cell-number fraction was prepared by means of SMART-Seq v4 Ultra Low Input. Findings of the study overall: It was a small share of clonotypes that appeared in both CD4 and CD8 compartments. Contamination of FACS-sorted repertoires by abundant clonotypes from the bulk population could occur.

Trimming cost V 0 bases and J 0 bases, with 7 bases left between them. Germline V lookup: CDR1 DFQATT, CDR2 SNEGSKA (reference sequence). The CDR3 consists of 14 residues. In making TCR cDNA, 5'RACE template switching added a universal primer site and UMIs to it. TCRdb recomputed calls from the 5' RACE reads with MiXCR, one row per CDR3 protein. The data hold hundreds of thousands of distinct CDR3 sequences, with around 12% observed a single time. This clonotype was recorded many times. What it binds is unknown. The source is a man aged 25 to 45 who received the YFV17D yellow fever vaccine. This chain uses TRBV20-1 with TRBJ2-3; a possible D gene is TRBD2 (5 bases). Material: PBMCs, obtained on the day of the yellow fever booster vaccination. CDR3 loop: CSAREGSSTDTQYF. CDR3 in DNA: TGCAGTGCTAGAGAAGGGAGTAGCACAGATACGCAGTATTTT.